One sample yielded the 19 T cell receptor beta chains listed below, sequenced in a study of spatial heterogeneity in lung cancer. General study points: Higher tumor mutation counts went along with higher counts of expanded intratumoral alpha and beta TCRs.

MiXCR, run by TCRdb on the 5' RACE reads, gives a single entry per CDR3 protein. The table lists about 9,800 distinct CDR3 sequences, 54% of them singletons. Antigens of these TCRs are unknown. Time point defined: sample taken at primary tumor resection. Source: lung tumor tissue, taken at surgery. These receptors originate from a female donor with early-stage non-small cell lung cancer.

Regarding this clonotype: Being off target in a library aimed at alpha chains, this beta chain has a size of little meaning. The J gene is TRBJ1-6, the V gene TRBV20-1; 7 positions agree with TRBD1. Germline lookup yields CDR1 DFQATT and CDR2 SNEGSKA (reference sequence). The CDR3 totals 13 residues. The V segment lost 6 bases and the J segment 9 bases; nucleotides outside the gene matches: 8. The CDR3 spells CSANRGEGSPLHF. CDR3 sequence (DNA): TGCAGTGCCAACAGGGGTGAGGGTTCACCCCTCCACTTT.

Comment on this clonotype: A library made for alpha chains picked up this beta chain off target, so its size means little. The chain employs TRBV20-1 and TRBJ1-4; no clear D gene. Germline V gene lookup returns CDR1 DFQATT and CDR2 SNEGSKA (reference sequence). The ends were cut back, 7 bases at V and 8 bases at J, with 17 bases in the middle. This CDR3 is built from 13 residues. The CDR3 region is CSVRRAEREKLFF. The CDR3 DNA reads TGCAGTGTCAGACGGGCAGAAAGAGAAAAACTGTTTTTT.

Regarding this clonotype: The library was designed around alpha chains, so this beta chain is a stray read whose abundance carries little weight. The V and J genes are TRBV7-8 and TRBJ1-3; TRBD1 might be the D (6 bases). There are 15 residues in the CDR3. Germline V gene data show CDR1 as SGHVS and CDR2 as FQNEAQ. V gave up 4 bases and J gave up 2 bases, with 12 bases separating them. The CDR3 region has the DNA TGTGCCAGCAGCTCCGGGACAAACCCTGGAAACACCATATATTTT. Residues: CASSSGTNPGNTIYF.

This clonotype was counted a few times. This beta chain turned up in a library designed for alpha chains; as an off-target read, its abundance says little. The gene calls are TRBV18 and TRBJ1-1; D is perhaps TRBD1 (6 bases). CDR1 is KGHSH, CDR2 LQKENI, per germline. V lost 8 bases to trimming and J lost 8 bases, with 15 bases between them. There are 12 residues in the CDR3. CDR3 sequence reads: CASRSGGAEAFF. CDR3 coding DNA: TGTGCCAGCCGTTCCGGGGGGGCAGAAGCTTTCTTT. The full variable domain, in which reference TRBV18 and TRBJ1-1 provide the parts outside the CDR3, is NAGVMQNPRHLVRRRGQEARLRCSPMKGHSHVYWYRQLPEEGLKFMVYLQKENIIDESGMPKERFSAEFPKEGPSILRIQQVVRGDSAAYFCASRSGGAEAFFGQGTRLTVV.

Details on this clonotype: This beta chain is an unintended read in a library built for alpha chains; its size means little. In nucleotides, the CDR3 is TGTGCCAGCAGCTTATCGATGATCATCTGGCGGGGGACCAACTACAATGAGCAGTTCTTC. Encoded protein: CASSLSMIIWRGTNYNEQFF. V gene TRBV11-2 combines with J gene TRBJ2-1; 7 bases are shared with TRBD2. Germline V CDR1 and CDR2: SGHAT, FQNNGV. Germline trimming cut 2 bases from V and 3 bases from J; bases unmatched to any gene: 19. The CDR3 spans 20 residues.

This clonotype is a singleton in its sample. Because this beta chain is a stray read in a library intended to capture alpha chains, its abundance should not be given much weight. The rearrangement joins TRBV5-1 to TRBJ2-6; D ambiguous. Germline V CDR1 and CDR2: SGHRS, YFSETQ. The germline V and J ends were trimmed by 4 bases and 2 bases, with 13 bases remaining between them. There are 16 residues in the CDR3. The CDR3: CASSLPNMAGANVLTF. CDR3 coding DNA: TGCGCCAGCAGCCTACCGAACATGGCTGGGGCCAACGTCCTGACTTTC.

This clonotype was counted between two and nine times. Because the library targeted alpha chains, this beta chain is an off-target read whose size means little. The chain uses TRBV29-1 and TRBJ2-5; 7 bases line up with TRBD2. This CDR3 spans 13 amino acids. The trim removed 7 bases at V and 5 bases at J, leaving 10 bases unmatched. The germline gives CDR1 SQVTM, CDR2 ANQGSEA. The CDR3 protein is CSGYGLDGETQYF. The CDR3 nucleotides are TGCAGCGGATACGGACTAGATGGGGAGACCCAGTACTTC.

The sample holds a few counts of this clonotype. Little can be read into the size of this beta chain, an off-target read in a library designed for alpha chains. The genes are TRBV28 and TRBJ1-2; D uncertain. This CDR3 region has 12 residues. The germline gives CDR1 MDHEN, CDR2 SYDVKM. V lost 2 bases and J 7 bases, leaving 8 bases between the germline ends. The CDR3 here is CASSLEAGGYTF. CDR3 DNA sequence: TGTGCCAGCAGTTTAGAAGCGGGTGGCTACACCTTC.

Notes on this clonotype: Since it is a stray read in a library aimed at alpha chains, this beta chain has a size that is not meaningful. The chain combines TRBV4-3 with TRBJ1-6, with no clear D. This CDR3 comprises 18 residues. With 1 base removed from V and 1 base from J, the gap between germline ends came to 14 bases. Germline CDR1 is LGHNA and CDR2 is YSLEER. The CDR3 nucleotides are TGCGCCAGCAGCCAAGTGGTGGCAGGCGGATCCTATAATTCACCCCTCCACTTT. As protein: CASSQVVAGGSYNSPLHF.

Remarks on this clonotype: This beta chain slipped into a library made for alpha chains as a stray read, so its size is not meaningful. The chain is built from TRBV6-5 and TRBJ2-1, with 10 bases that match TRBD2. Trimming at V came to 6 bases and at J to 4 bases, leaving 3 bases not matched to a gene. CDR3 length: 14 residues. Germline lookup yields CDR1 MNHEY and CDR2 SVGAGI. CDR3 region: CASRERGGYNEQFF. CDR3 in DNA: TGTGCCAGCAGGGAGCGGGGGGGTTACAATGAGCAGTTCTTC.

A single count supports this clonotype. Within a library made for alpha chains, this beta chain is off target, and its count is uninformative. The gene calls are TRBV12-3 or TRBV12-4 and TRBJ2-5; the D is unclear. Trimming shortened V by 8 bases and J by 2 bases, and 12 bases separated the two germline ends. This CDR3 has 13 residues. The CDR3 spells CASSVRLQETQYF. The CDR3 coding sequence is TGTGCCAGCTCGGTACGTCTTCAAGAGACCCAGTACTTC.

This clonotype was detected a few times. This beta chain turned up in a library designed for alpha chains; as an off-target read, its abundance says little. The CDR3 reads CASSLGTGLPLHF. The CDR3 coding sequence is TGTGCCAGCAGTTTAGGGACAGGGTTACCCCTCCACTTT. The chain joins TRBV12-3 or TRBV12-4 to TRBJ1-6; 8 bases are shared with TRBD1. After removal of 1 base from V and 12 bases from J, the junction contained 2 bases not matched to a gene. This CDR3 is built from 13 residues.

Of note for this clonotype: In a library made to pick up alpha chains, this beta chain is a stray read with a size that means little. The V and J genes are TRBV6-5 and TRBJ2-7, with no clear D. There are 14 residues in the CDR3. The germline gives CDR1 MNHEY, CDR2 SVGAGI. Trimming took off 5 bases at V and 2 bases at J, with 13 bases between the two ends. The chain's CDR3 is CASSAVGLTYEQYF. CDR3 bases: TGTGCCAGCAGTGCCGTCGGGCTAACCTACGAGCAGTACTTC.

Points on this clonotype: This beta chain turned up in a library designed for alpha chains; as an off-target read, its abundance says little. The J gene is TRBJ2-3, the V gene TRBV4-3, with 8 bases identical to TRBD2. Trimming at V came to 0 bases and at J to 4 bases, leaving 6 bases not matched to a gene. Germline V lookup: CDR1 LGHNA, CDR2 YSLEER. The length of the CDR3 is 16 residues. The CDR3 region has the DNA TGCGCCAGCAGCCAAGATTTCAGCGGGGGTGCAGATACGCAGTATTTT. Encoded protein: CASSQDFSGGADTQYF.

Comment on this clonotype: A library made for alpha chains picked up this beta chain off target, so its size means little. CDR3: CASSLQLNTEAFF. The CDR3 nucleotides are TGTGCCAGCAGCCTTCAACTGAACACTGAAGCTTTCTTT. The V and J genes are TRBV7-3 and TRBJ1-1; no reliable D call. V was cut by 5 bases and J by 0 bases, with 7 bases left in between. Germline-derived CDR1 and CDR2 are SGHTA and FQGTGA. The CDR3 extends over 13 amino acids.

As regards this clonotype: Since it is a stray read in a library aimed at alpha chains, this beta chain has a size that is not meaningful. The chain uses TRBV6-1 and TRBJ1-2, with 9 bases that match TRBD1. The J segment lost 6 bases and the V segment lost 1 base, leaving 9 bases of the junction unmatched. This CDR3 is built from 16 residues. CDR1 is MNHNS and CDR2 is SASEGT in the germline V gene. The CDR3 loop reads CASSEGLQGALNGYTF. For the CDR3, the DNA is TGTGCCAGCAGTGAAGGGCTACAGGGGGCGCTTAATGGCTACACCTTC.

Comments on this clonotype: This beta chain came through as a stray read in a library set up for alpha chains, and its size says little. The chain carries TRBV29-1 and TRBJ2-5; 7 bases line up with TRBD1. This CDR3 is 15 amino acids long. Losses at the gene ends were 0 bases for V and 5 bases for J; bases not matched to a gene: 9. Germline CDR1 reads SQVTM; CDR2 reads ANQGSEA. The CDR3, as DNA: TGCAGCGTTGAAGATCGAAGGGGGCAGCGGGAGACCCAGTACTTC. This translates into CSVEDRRGQRETQYF.

On this clonotype: The library was prepared for alpha chains; this beta chain is a stray read, so its frequency means little. The V call is TRBV3-1, the J call TRBJ2-7; D unresolved. Germline CDR1 LGHDT, CDR2 YNNKEL (reference sequence). CDR3 length: 14 amino acids. Trimming removed 1 base from V and 6 bases from J, with 13 bases in between. The CDR3 sequence is CASSQAAPSGEQYF. The CDR3 coding sequence is TGTGCCAGCAGCCAAGCTGCCCCCTCGGGCGAGCAGTACTTC.

Comments on this clonotype: This beta chain is an unintended read in a library built for alpha chains; its size means little. This chain joins TRBV4-1 and TRBJ2-1, with D possibly being TRBD1 or TRBD2 (6 bases each). This CDR3 comprises 17 residues. Deletions cut 0 bases from V and 0 bases from J, with 12 bases between. Germline V CDR1 and CDR2: MGHRA, YSYEKL. The CDR3 nucleotides read TGCGCCAGCAGCCAAGACTCGGGGGCGAGCTCCTACAATGAGCAGTTCTTC. Translating gives CASSQDSGASSYNEQFF.